One sample yielded the 28 T cell receptor beta chains listed below, sequenced in a study of T cells in Graves' hyperthyroidism and ophthalmopathy. Regions amplified from RNA transcripts were the TCR beta CDR3 regions. A first-round RT-PCR of the TCR CDR3 used the HTBI primer set. One entry per CDR3 protein, called by TCRdb with MiXCR from the multiplex PCR reads. Of 450,000 to 700,000 distinct CDR3 sequences listed, approximately 44% were seen once; the top ten hold under 20%. Sample: peripheral blood or thyroid tissue (not recorded which). The origin of the receptors is an adult woman with Graves' disease, either hyperthyroidism or ophthalmopathy (not recorded which).

This clonotype has at least ten counts. The rearrangement uses TRBV5-8 and TRBJ2-7, with 7 bases identical to TRBD1. Germline trimming cut 2 bases from V and 8 bases from J; bases unmatched to any gene: 7. CDR1 SGHTS and CDR2 YDEGEE come from the germline V gene. The CDR3 totals 13 residues. The CDR3 loop reads CASSFEDRQKQYF. The CDR3, as DNA: TGTGCCAGCAGCTTCGAGGACAGGCAGAAGCAGTACTTC.

The chain uses TRBV27 and TRBJ2-2; 9 bases agree with TRBD2. The junction had 13 bases not matched to a gene; V was cut back by 2 bases and J by 3 bases. This CDR3 has 19 amino acids. Germline V gene lookup returns CDR1 MNHEY and CDR2 SMNVEV (reference sequence). The CDR3 DNA sequence: TGTGCCAGCAGTTTACTTTCAGGGAGGCTAGCGGGACACACCGGGGAGCTGTTTTTT. It specifies CASSLLSGRLAGHTGELFF.

This sequence joins TRBV20-1 and TRBJ1-2; 7 nucleotides agree with TRBD1. V shed 4 bases, J shed 5 bases, and the junction held 7 bases outside the gene matches. The CDR3 loop spans 13 amino acids. CDR1 is DFQATT, CDR2 SNEGSKA, per germline (reference sequence). This CDR3 reads CSATQGQLYGYTF. CDR3 nucleotide sequence: TGCAGTGCTACACAGGGACAGTTATATGGCTACACCTTC.

This clonotype appeared many times. V and J are TRBV6-5 and TRBJ1-2, with D perhaps TRBD1 (5 bases). Germline-derived CDR1 and CDR2 are MNHEY and SVGAGI. The CDR3 length is 15 residues. V lost 0 bases and J lost 2, with 10 bases in between. The CDR3 DNA follows: TGTGCCAGCAGTTACTCTCCCAGGACAAACTATGGCTACACCTTC. Amino acids: CASSYSPRTNYGYTF.

In its sample, this clonotype was seen a few times. CDR3 protein: CASSLHTSPYGYTF. The CDR3, as DNA: TGTGCCAGCAGTCTCCACACTAGCCCCTATGGCTACACCTTC. J is TRBJ1-2 and V is TRBV28; D not resolved. The CDR3 covers 14 residues. Germline V gene lookup returns CDR1 MDHEN and CDR2 SYDVKM. V lost 5 bases to trimming and J lost 4 bases, with 14 bases between them.

This clonotype was observed at least ten times. The chain employs TRBV7-6 and TRBJ1-1; unclear D gene. CDR3 length: 19 residues. Germline values: CDR1 SGHVS, CDR2 FNYEAQ. V was clipped by 2 bases and J by 1 base, with 23 bases between them. The DNA for the CDR3 is TGTGCCAGCAGCTTACGAGTTGGATTAATGGGAAATGGGAACACTGAAGCTTTCTTT. Translated, it gives CASSLRVGLMGNGNTEAFF.

This clonotype was counted ten times or more. This chain uses TRBV7-2 with TRBJ2-7; D is uncertain. The germline V gene has CDR1 SGHTA and CDR2 FQGNSA. Trimming shortened V by 8 bases and J by 5 bases, and 10 bases separated the two germline ends. This CDR3 has 11 amino acids. CDR3: CASEWFNEQYF. The CDR3 region has the DNA TGTGCCAGCGAGTGGTTCAACGAGCAGTACTTC. Based on the CDR3 plus reference TRBV7-2 and TRBJ2-7, the full variable domain is GAGVSQSPSNKVTEKGKDVELRCDPISGHTALYWYRQSLGQGLEFLIYFQGNSAPDKSGLPSDRFSAERTGGSVSTLTIQRTQQEDSAVYLCASEWFNEQYFGPGTRLTVT.

The rearrangement joins TRBV7-6 to TRBJ2-7, with 8 bases that match TRBD2. Germline V gives CDR1 SGHVS, CDR2 FNYEAQ. V was pared by 4 bases and J by 0 bases, with 8 bases of the junction left unmatched. The CDR3 length is 16 residues. The CDR3 nucleotides read TGTGCCAGCAGCTCCCTTAGCGGGGCTAGCTCCTACGAGCAGTACTTC. Its protein is CASSSLSGASSYEQYF.

Many counts were recorded for this clonotype. This sequence joins TRBV10-1 and TRBJ2-2, with TRBD2 identical over 8 bases. Losses at the gene ends were 7 bases for V and 5 bases for J; bases not matched to a gene: 9. Germline V lookup: CDR1 WNHNN, CDR2 SYGVQD (reference sequence). CDR3 length: 15 residues. The chain's CDR3 is CASTGLVASTGELFF. CDR3 DNA: TGCGCCAGCACGGGACTAGTGGCCTCTACCGGGGAGCTGTTTTTT.

This clonotype was observed many times. This chain links TRBV14 with TRBJ1-2; no clear D. V dropped 0 bases and J dropped 3 bases, with 8 bases sitting between them. The CDR3 is made up of 14 amino acids. Germline assignment: CDR1 SGHDN and CDR2 FVKESK. CDR3 coding DNA: TGTGCCAGCAGCCAAGAAGGAGGGTACTATGGCTACACCTTC. It encodes CASSQEGGYYGYTF.

This clonotype was detected many times. This chain connects TRBV6-6 to TRBJ2-7, with 9 bases that match TRBD2. The CDR3 is made up of 15 amino acids. CDR1 is MNHNY and CDR2 is SVGAGI in the germline V gene (reference sequence). The trim removed 5 bases at V and 4 bases at J, leaving 9 bases unmatched. The CDR3 protein is CASSGLAGESYEQYF. The DNA of the CDR3 is TGTGCCAGCAGTGGATTAGCGGGAGAATCGTACGAGCAGTACTTC.

The rearrangement links TRBV29-1 to TRBJ2-7; 12 nucleotides match TRBD1. The CDR3 has 14 amino acids. J gave up 5 bases and V 5 bases, and 7 bases lay outside the gene matches. CDR1 is SQVTM and CDR2 is ANQGSEA in the germline V gene. In DNA form, the CDR3 reads TGCAGCGTTACTAGAGGGACAGGGGGCCACGAGCAGTACTTC. Its protein is CSVTRGTGGHEQYF.

The J gene is TRBJ1-4, the V gene TRBV5-4, with unresolved D. Trimming took 5 bases from V and 0 from J, leaving 14 bases between them. CDR1 is SGHNT and CDR2 is YYREEE in the germline V gene (reference sequence). The CDR3 spans 16 residues. The CDR3 reads CASRHGRSATNEKLFF. The CDR3 bases are TGTGCCAGCAGACATGGACGCAGTGCAACTAATGAAAAACTGTTTTTT.

CDR3 sequence reads: CSARVGGNYGYTF. CDR3 DNA sequence: TGCAGTGCTAGAGTAGGTGGGAACTATGGCTACACCTTC. The V gene is TRBV20-1, the J gene TRBJ1-2; D is uncertain. The CDR3 has 13 amino acids. V was trimmed by 1 base and J by 2 bases, leaving 8 bases between them. The germline gives CDR1 DFQATT, CDR2 SNEGSKA (reference sequence).

In DNA form, the CDR3 reads TGCAGTGCAGCAGGGCTCGCAATAGATCAGGGGGCGACGAACACCGGGGAGCTGTTTTTT. Translation gives CSAAGLAIDQGATNTGELFF. The J gene is TRBJ2-2, the V gene TRBV20-1, with 8 bases lining up with TRBD1. Germline V gene lookup returns CDR1 DFQATT and CDR2 SNEGSKA (reference sequence). There are 20 residues in the CDR3. Trimming took 6 bases from V and 0 from J; bases not matched to a gene: 21.

Many counts were recorded for this clonotype. The chain recombines TRBV6-1 with TRBJ2-7; TRBD2 matches at 8 bases. This CDR3 comprises 16 residues. Germline V gene data show CDR1 as MNHNS and CDR2 as SASEGT. The trim removed 7 bases at V and 4 bases at J, leaving 15 bases unmatched. The CDR3 loop is CASTPPSREGIYEQYF. In DNA form, the CDR3 reads TGTGCCAGCACCCCACCCTCACGGGAGGGGATATACGAGCAGTACTTC.

The chain uses TRBV11-2 and TRBJ2-5, with 8 bases that match TRBD1. This CDR3 contains 15 residues. Trimming at V came to 2 bases and at J to 3 bases, leaving 5 bases not matched to a gene. CDR1 and CDR2 from the germline V gene are SGHAT and FQNNGV. DNA for the CDR3: TGTGCCAGCAGCTTACCATCAGGGGGCAAAGAGACCCAGTACTTC. It is translated as CASSLPSGGKETQYF.

This clonotype was counted at least ten times. The rearrangement links TRBV5-1 to TRBJ1-5; a weak D match, TRBD1 (6 bases). V was pared by 0 bases and J by 2 bases, with 9 bases between. The germline V gene encodes CDR1 SGHRS and CDR2 YFSETQ. The CDR3 covers 15 residues. DNA for the CDR3: TGCGCCAGCAGCTTGGTTCCAGGGGGCAATCAGCCCCAGCATTTT. Translated: CASSLVPGGNQPQHF.

This clonotype was counted ten times or more. This chain links TRBV12-3 or TRBV12-4 with TRBJ1-1, with a tentative D call TRBD1 (6 bases). Trimming stripped 10 bases from V and 5 bases from J, with 17 bases between. The CDR3 has 13 amino acids. This CDR3 reads CAIWGKGGTEAFF. CDR3 DNA sequence: TGTGCCATATGGGGAAAGGGGGGAACTGAAGCTTTCTTT.

This clonotype was detected many times. The rearrangement uses TRBV7-9 and TRBJ2-2; no firm D call. This CDR3 contains 12 residues. Germline lookup yields CDR1 SEHNR and CDR2 FQNEAQ (reference sequence). V lost 2 bases and J lost 7, with 5 bases in between. The CDR3 spells CASSLLVGELFF. For the CDR3, the DNA is TGTGCCAGCAGCTTATTGGTCGGGGAGCTGTTTTTT.

This clonotype has a count of ten or more. The chain carries TRBV25-1 and TRBJ2-7; no clear D. Trimming removed 3 bases at V and 3 bases at J, with 3 bases between. The CDR3 extends over 11 amino acids. Germline V CDR1 and CDR2: MGHDK, SYGVNS. The CDR3 protein is CASSDYYEQYF. CDR3 in DNA: TGTGCCAGCAGTGACTACTACGAGCAGTACTTC.

The chain has TRBV7-9 and TRBJ1-2, with 7 bases lining up with TRBD1. Germline lookup yields CDR1 SEHNR and CDR2 FQNEAQ (reference sequence). The trim removed 5 bases at V and 5 bases at J, leaving 11 bases unmatched. This CDR3 has 15 amino acids. The CDR3 loop is CASSQAGTESYGYTF. The CDR3 DNA is TGTGCCAGCAGCCAAGCCGGGACAGAGTCTTATGGCTACACCTTC.

This clonotype was counted many times. The J gene is TRBJ2-5, the V gene TRBV2; a weak D match, TRBD1 (6 bases). Trimming removed 6 bases at V and 4 bases at J, with 12 bases between. Germline-derived CDR1 and CDR2 are SNHLY and FYNNEI. The CDR3 totals 13 residues. As DNA, the CDR3 is TGTGCCAGCAGCGTACAGGGTTTAGAGACCCAGTACTTC. Protein: CASSVQGLETQYF.

V usage is TRBV29-1 and J usage is TRBJ1-5; D remains ambiguous. In germline, CDR1 is SQVTM, CDR2 ANQGSEA. Trimming took 8 bases from V and 5 from J, leaving 10 bases between them. CDR3 length: 11 residues. The CDR3 region is CSLGGYQPQHF. DNA for the CDR3: TGCAGCTTAGGTGGATATCAGCCCCAGCATTTT.

The chain recombines TRBV4-1 with TRBJ2-5, with a weak D call TRBD2 (5 bases). The V gene lost 0 bases and the J gene lost 6 bases, with 11 bases spanning the gap. Germline V gene sequence: CDR1 MGHRA, CDR2 YSYEKL. This CDR3 is 14 amino acids long. The CDR3 region has the DNA TGCGCCAGCAGCCAAGATACGGAGGAAAAGACCCAGTACTTC. Amino acids: CASSQDTEEKTQYF.

This clonotype was observed a few times. The CDR3 sequence is CATSRGRALNYGYTF. In DNA form, the CDR3 reads TGTGCCACCAGCAGAGGCAGGGCCCTTAACTATGGCTACACCTTC. The chain couples TRBV15 to TRBJ1-2, with TRBD1 as a possible D gene (5 bases). V was pared by 1 base and J by 1 base, with 10 bases between. This CDR3 comprises 15 residues. The germline CDR1 and CDR2 sequences are LNHNV and YYDKDF (reference sequence).

This clonotype was recorded many times. V is TRBV7-8 and J is TRBJ1-5; unclear D gene. Per germline, CDR1 SGHVS and CDR2 FQNEAQ. Trimming stripped 1 base from V and 3 bases from J, with 7 bases between. The CDR3 has 14 residues. The CDR3 DNA sequence: TGTGCCAGCAGCTTAGAGGTCCACAATCAGCCCCAGCATTTT. Translation gives CASSLEVHNQPQHF.

The rearrangement links TRBV19 to TRBJ1-1; maybe TRBD1 (6 bases). Germline assignment: CDR1 LNHDA and CDR2 SQIVND (reference sequence). V was pared by 3 bases and J by 3 bases, with 11 bases between. This CDR3 region has 14 residues. CDR3: CASSIRGRDTEAFF. The CDR3 DNA follows: TGTGCCAGTAGTATCCGGGGGCGGGACACTGAAGCTTTCTTT.